This TCR beta chain is drawn from a study of blood T cells in healthy people across ages. This clonotype was counted between two and nine times. Through a sample-barcoded 5' primer and a J-beta primer mix, a second PCR was run for roughly 6 to 11 cycles. TCRdb independently ran MiXCR on the 5' RACE reads; one entry per CDR3 protein. The sample yields some 940,000 distinct CDR3 sequences, roughly 29% seen once. These sequences were also reported in another study, on T cells of mothers and their children.

This clonotype originated in a woman aged 40 to 50 in good health. The specimen was blood.

The CDR3 spells CASSQVHAGGQEEQYF. The CDR3 coding sequence is TGTGCCAGCAGCCAAGTTCACGCGGGGGGGCAGGAGGAGCAGTACTTC. This rearrangement joins TRBV4-2 to TRBJ2-7; 9 nucleotides line up with TRBD2. V lost 1 base, J lost 7 bases, and 11 bases stayed unmatched. Germline V gene sequence: CDR1 LGHNA, CDR2 YNFKEQ. This CDR3 comprises 16 residues.